This is a list of T cell receptor beta chains from one sample in a study of vaccination and CD4 T cells after COVID-19. These receptors' antigens are unknown. One entry per CDR3 protein results from TCRdb running MiXCR on the PCR reads. The table lists just over 3,500 distinct CDR3 sequences, roughly 40% of them singletons. Sequenced material: CD4+ T cells from blood, cultured in vitro. Every receptor here comes from a human donor who had recovered from COVID-19. CDR3s include the opening cysteine and the closing phenylalanine or tryptophan. D genes are given only for firm matches. A row's size may be missing; if present it is once, few, many or a size class.

J	V	length	D	size	CDR3	DNA
TRBJ2-3	TRBV7-9	23	TRBD2	few	CASSFVSFVPGLAGGRGTDTQYF	TGTGCCAGCAGCTTTGTTTCTTTCGTCCCGGGACTAGCGGGAGGGAGGGGCACAGATACGCAGTATTTT
TRBJ2-1	TRBV7-2	18	TRBD2	large	CASSLEGTSGINYNEQFF	TGTGCCAGCAGCTTAGAGGGGACTAGCGGTATAAACTACAATGAGCAGTTCTTC
TRBJ2-5	TRBV7-2	15	TRBD2	large	CASSLQAGGSETQYF	TGTGCCAGCAGCTTACAAGCGGGGGGGTCCGAGACCCAGTACTTC
TRBJ2-5	TRBV20-1	15	TRBD2	few	CSARDRTSGTETQYF	TGCAGTGCTAGAGATCGAACTAGCGGGACAGAGACCCAGTACTTC
TRBJ1-2	TRBV20-1	12	NA	few	CSATGADYGYTF	TGCAGTGCTACAGGGGCGGACTATGGCTACACCTTC
TRBJ2-2	TRBV5-4	17	NA	large	CASSPDGQAANTGELFF	TGTGCCAGCAGCCCGGATGGCCAAGCGGCGAACACCGGGGAGCTGTTTTTT
TRBJ1-5	TRBV19	15	NA	NA	CANSSGTPSNQPQHF	TGTGCCAATAGTTCCGGGACGCCTAGCAATCAGCCCCAGCATTTT
TRBJ2-5	TRBV20-1	13	NA	NA	CSLARRDMGTQYF	TGCAGTCTAGCCAGGAGGGATATGGGGACCCAGTACTTC
TRBJ1-1	TRBV5-1	15	TRBD1	NA	CASSTGGVGNTEAFF	TGCGCCAGCAGTACAGGGGGCGTAGGGAATACTGAAGCTTTCTTT
TRBJ1-1	TRBV6-5	15	TRBD1	NA	CASSYTQGVGTEAFF	TGTGCCAGCAGTTACACACAGGGGGTAGGGACTGAAGCTTTCTTT
TRBJ2-7	TRBV28	14	TRBD2	NA	CASSSGGGDYEQYF	TGTGCCAGCAGTTCTGGCGGGGGGGATTACGAGCAGTACTTC
TRBJ2-5	TRBV20-1	13	TRBD1	NA	CSARDDRGETQYF	TGCAGTGCTAGAGATGACAGGGGAGAGACCCAGTACTTC
TRBJ2-1	TRBV19	16	NA	large	CASSDLGGVSYNEQFF	TGTGCCAGTAGTGACCTCGGGGGTGTGTCCTACAATGAGCAGTTCTTC
TRBJ2-1	TRBV19	15	TRBD2	NA	CASMASREGYNEQFF	TGTGCCTCCATGGCGAGTCGGGAGGGGTACAATGAGCAGTTCTTC
TRBJ2-3	TRBV7-2	16	NA	NA	CASSLVVGQSTDTQYF	TGTGCCAGCAGCTTAGTGGTCGGCCAGAGCACAGATACGCAGTATTTT
TRBJ1-2	TRBV15	13	NA	large	CATSSRGANGYTF	TGTGCCACCAGCAGTCGGGGGGCGAATGGCTACACCTTC
TRBJ2-5	TRBV20-1	16	TRBD2	NA	CSAPKVGGGAVETQYF	TGCAGTGCGCCGAAGGTGGGCGGGGGGGCCGTTGAGACCCAGTACTTC
TRBJ2-3	TRBV20-1	14	NA	few	CSAFRGLVTDTQYF	TGCAGTGCTTTCCGGGGGTTGGTCACAGATACGCAGTATTTT
TRBJ1-2	TRBV9	17	TRBD1	NA	CASSVNPTGGSVYGYTF	TGTGCCAGCAGCGTAAACCCGACAGGGGGTAGTGTCTATGGCTACACCTTC
TRBJ1-4	TRBV20-1	13	NA	few	CSASGSPNEKLFF	TGCAGTGCTTCAGGCTCCCCTAATGAAAAACTGTTTTTT
TRBJ2-7	TRBV20-1	17	NA	once	CSARDLLVVGPSYEQYF	TGCAGTGCTAGAGATTTGTTAGTGGTGGGACCCTCCTACGAGCAGTACTTC